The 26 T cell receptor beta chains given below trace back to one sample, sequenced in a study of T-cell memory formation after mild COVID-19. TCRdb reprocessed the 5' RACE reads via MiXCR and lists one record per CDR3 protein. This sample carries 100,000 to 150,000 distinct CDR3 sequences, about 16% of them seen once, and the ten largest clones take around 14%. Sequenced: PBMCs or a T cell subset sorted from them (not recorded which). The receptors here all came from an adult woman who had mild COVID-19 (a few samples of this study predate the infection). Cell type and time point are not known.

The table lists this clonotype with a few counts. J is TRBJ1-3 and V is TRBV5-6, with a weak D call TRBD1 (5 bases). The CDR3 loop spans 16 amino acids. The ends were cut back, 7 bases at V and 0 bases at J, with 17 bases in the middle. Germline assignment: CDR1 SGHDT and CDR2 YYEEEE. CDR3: CASGSLDSYSGNTIYF. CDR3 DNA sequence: TGTGCCAGCGGATCATTAGACAGCTACTCTGGAAACACCATATATTTT. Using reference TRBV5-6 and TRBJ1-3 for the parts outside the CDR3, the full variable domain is DAGVTQSPTHLIKTRGQQVTLRCSPKSGHDTVSWYQQALGQGPQFIFQYYEEEERQRGNFPDRFSGHQFPNYSSELNVNALLLGDSALYLCASGSLDSYSGNTIYFGEGSWLTVV.

In DNA form, the CDR3 reads TGTGCCAGCAGCCCGCTGGATTTGGGAAGGAGTGGCTACACCTTC. Encoded protein: CASSPLDLGRSGYTF. The rearrangement uses TRBV5-4 and TRBJ1-2; no clear D gene. The CDR3 sequence is 15 residues long. V was pared by 4 bases and J by 7 bases, with 20 bases between. Germline lookup yields CDR1 SGHNT and CDR2 YYREEE (reference sequence).

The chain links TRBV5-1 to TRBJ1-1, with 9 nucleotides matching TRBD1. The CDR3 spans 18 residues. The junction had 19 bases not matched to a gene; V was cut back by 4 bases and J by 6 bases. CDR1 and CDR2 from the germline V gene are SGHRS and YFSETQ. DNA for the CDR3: TGCGCCAGCAGCCAGCATGATAAACAGGGGGCGATCAGATCTGAAGCTTTCTTT. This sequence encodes CASSQHDKQGAIRSEAFF.

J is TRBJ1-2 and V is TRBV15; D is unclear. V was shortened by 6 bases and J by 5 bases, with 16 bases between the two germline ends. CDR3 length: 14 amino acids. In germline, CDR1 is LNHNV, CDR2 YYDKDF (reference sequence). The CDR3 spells CATRAYEEAYGYTF. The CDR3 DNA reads TGTGCCACCAGAGCGTATGAGGAAGCTTATGGCTACACCTTC.

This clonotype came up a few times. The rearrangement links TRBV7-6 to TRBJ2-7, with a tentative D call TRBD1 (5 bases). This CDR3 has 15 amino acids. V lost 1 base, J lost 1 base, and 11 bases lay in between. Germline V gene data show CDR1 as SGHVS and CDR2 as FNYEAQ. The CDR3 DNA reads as TGTGCCAGCAGCTTAGATACAGGATTTTCCTACGAGCAGTACTTC. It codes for CASSLDTGFSYEQYF.

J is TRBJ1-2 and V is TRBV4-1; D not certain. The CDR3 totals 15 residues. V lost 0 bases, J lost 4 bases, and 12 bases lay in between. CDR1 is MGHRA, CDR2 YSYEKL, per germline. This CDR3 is CASSQELWESYGYTF. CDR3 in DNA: TGCGCCAGCAGCCAAGAGTTATGGGAGAGCTATGGCTACACCTTC.

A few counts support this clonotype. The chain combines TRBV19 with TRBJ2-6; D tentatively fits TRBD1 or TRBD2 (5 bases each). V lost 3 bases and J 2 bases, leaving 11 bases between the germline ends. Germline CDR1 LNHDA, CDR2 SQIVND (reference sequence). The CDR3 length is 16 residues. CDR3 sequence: CASSMGVIAGANVLTF. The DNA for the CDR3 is TGTGCCAGTAGTATGGGGGTTATCGCTGGGGCCAACGTCCTGACTTTC.

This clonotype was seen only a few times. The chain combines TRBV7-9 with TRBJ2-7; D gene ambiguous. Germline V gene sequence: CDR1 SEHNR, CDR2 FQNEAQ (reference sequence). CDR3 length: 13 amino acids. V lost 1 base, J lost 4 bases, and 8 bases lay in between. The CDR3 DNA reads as TGTGCCAGCAGCTTAGACGGAAATTACGAGCAGTACTTC. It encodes CASSLDGNYEQYF.

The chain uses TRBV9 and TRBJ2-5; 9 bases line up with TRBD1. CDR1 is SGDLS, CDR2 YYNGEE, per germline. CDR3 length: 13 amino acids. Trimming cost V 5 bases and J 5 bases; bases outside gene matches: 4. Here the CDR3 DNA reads TGTGCCAGCAGTCGTACAGGGGGCGAGACCCAGTACTTC. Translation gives CASSRTGGETQYF.

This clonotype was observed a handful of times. In nucleotides, the CDR3 is TGTGCCAGCAGGCCCGGACAGCAGAACTATGGCTACACCTTC. This encodes CASRPGQQNYGYTF. This sequence joins TRBV6-2 or TRBV6-3 and TRBJ1-2, with D possibly matching TRBD1 (6 bases). Germline CDR1 reads MNHEY; CDR2 reads SVGEGT. V was shortened by 6 bases and J by 2 bases, with 13 bases between the two germline ends. The CDR3 loop spans 14 amino acids.

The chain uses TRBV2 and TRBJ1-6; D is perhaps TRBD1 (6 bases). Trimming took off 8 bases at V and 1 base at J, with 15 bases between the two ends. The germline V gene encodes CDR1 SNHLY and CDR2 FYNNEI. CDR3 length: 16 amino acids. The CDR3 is CASRQEGRSYNSPLHF. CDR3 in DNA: TGTGCCAGCCGACAGGAGGGAAGGTCCTATAATTCACCCCTCCACTTT. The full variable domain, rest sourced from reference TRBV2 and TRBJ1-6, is EPEVTQTPSHQVTQMGQEVILRCVPISNHLYFYWYRQILGQKVEFLVSFYNNEISEKSEIFDDQFSVERPDGSNFTLKIRSTKLEDSAMYFCASRQEGRSYNSPLHFGNGTRLTVT.

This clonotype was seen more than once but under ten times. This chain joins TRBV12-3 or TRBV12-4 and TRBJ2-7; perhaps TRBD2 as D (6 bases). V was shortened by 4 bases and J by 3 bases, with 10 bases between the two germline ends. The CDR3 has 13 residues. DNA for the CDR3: TGTGCCAGCAGTTGGGACTCTGACTACGAGCAGTACTTC. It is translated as CASSWDSDYEQYF.

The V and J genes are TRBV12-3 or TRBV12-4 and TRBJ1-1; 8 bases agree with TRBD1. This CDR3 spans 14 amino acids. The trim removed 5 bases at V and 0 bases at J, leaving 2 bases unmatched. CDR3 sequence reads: CASSPTGVNTEAFF. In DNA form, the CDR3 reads TGTGCCAGCAGTCCGACAGGGGTGAACACTGAAGCTTTCTTT.

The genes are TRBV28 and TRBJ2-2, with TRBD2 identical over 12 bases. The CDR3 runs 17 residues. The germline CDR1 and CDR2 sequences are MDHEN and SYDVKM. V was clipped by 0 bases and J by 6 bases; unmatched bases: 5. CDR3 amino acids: CASSLWELAGGPGELFF. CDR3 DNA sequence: TGTGCCAGCAGTTTATGGGAGCTAGCGGGGGGGCCCGGGGAGCTGTTTTTT.

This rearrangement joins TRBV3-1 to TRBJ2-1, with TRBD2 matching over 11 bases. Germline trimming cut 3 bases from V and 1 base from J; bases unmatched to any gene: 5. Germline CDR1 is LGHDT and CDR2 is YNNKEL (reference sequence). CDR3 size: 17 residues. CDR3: CASSQDLAGGSYNEQFF. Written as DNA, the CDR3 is TGTGCCAGCAGCCAGGACCTAGCGGGAGGATCCTACAATGAGCAGTTCTTC.

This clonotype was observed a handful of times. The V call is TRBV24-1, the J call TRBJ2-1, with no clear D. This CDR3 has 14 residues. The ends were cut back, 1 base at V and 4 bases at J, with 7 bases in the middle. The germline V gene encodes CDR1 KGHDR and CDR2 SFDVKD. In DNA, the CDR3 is TGTGCCACCAGTGATTTTCATAGTTACAATGAGCAGTTCTTC. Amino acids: CATSDFHSYNEQFF.

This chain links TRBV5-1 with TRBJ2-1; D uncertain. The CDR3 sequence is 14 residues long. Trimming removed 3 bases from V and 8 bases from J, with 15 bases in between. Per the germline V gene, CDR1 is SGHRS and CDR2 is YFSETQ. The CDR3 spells CASSYRRIGDEQFF. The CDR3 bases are TGCGCCAGCAGCTACCGCCGCATTGGCGATGAGCAGTTCTTC.

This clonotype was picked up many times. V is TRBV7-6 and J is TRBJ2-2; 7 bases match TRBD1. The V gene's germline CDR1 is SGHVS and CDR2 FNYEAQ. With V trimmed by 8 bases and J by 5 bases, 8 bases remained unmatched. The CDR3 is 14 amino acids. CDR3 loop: CASGVTTGTGELFF. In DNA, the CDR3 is TGTGCCAGCGGGGTAACGACAGGGACCGGGGAGCTGTTTTTT.

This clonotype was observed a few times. The CDR3 DNA reads as TGTGCCAGCAACTCACAGGGGTCAACCGGGGAGCTGTTTTTT. It yields the protein CASNSQGSTGELFF. This chain connects TRBV5-4 to TRBJ2-2, with 7 bases identical to TRBD1. Germline-derived CDR1 and CDR2 are SGHNT and YYREEE (reference sequence). This CDR3 has 14 residues. The V and J ends lost 6 bases and 5 bases, in that order; junction bases with no gene match: 7.

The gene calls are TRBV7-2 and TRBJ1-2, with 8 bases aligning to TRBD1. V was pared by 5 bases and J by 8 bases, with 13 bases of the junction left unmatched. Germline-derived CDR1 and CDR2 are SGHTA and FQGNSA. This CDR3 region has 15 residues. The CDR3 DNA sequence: TGTGCCAGCAGCGTGAACAGGGGGAAGGATAAAGGCTACACCTTC. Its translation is CASSVNRGKDKGYTF.

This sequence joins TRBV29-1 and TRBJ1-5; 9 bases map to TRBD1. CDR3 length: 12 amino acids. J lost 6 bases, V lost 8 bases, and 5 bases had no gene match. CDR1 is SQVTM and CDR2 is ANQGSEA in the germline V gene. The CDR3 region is CSTGQGGQPQHF. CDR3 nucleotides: TGCAGCACGGGACAGGGAGGTCAGCCCCAGCATTTT.

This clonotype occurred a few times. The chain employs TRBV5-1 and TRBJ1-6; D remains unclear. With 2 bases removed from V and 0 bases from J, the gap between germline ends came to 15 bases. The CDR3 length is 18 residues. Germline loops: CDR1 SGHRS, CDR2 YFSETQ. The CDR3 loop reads CASSLAPGFRSYNSPLHF. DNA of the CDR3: TGCGCCAGCAGCTTAGCCCCCGGGTTCCGCTCCTATAATTCACCCCTCCACTTT.

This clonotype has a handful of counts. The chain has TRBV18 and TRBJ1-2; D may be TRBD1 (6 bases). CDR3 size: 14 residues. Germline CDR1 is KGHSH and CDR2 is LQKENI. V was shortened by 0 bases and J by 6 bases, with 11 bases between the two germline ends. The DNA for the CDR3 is TGTGCCAGCTCACCACCCTCCAGGGGACATGGCTACACCTTC. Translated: CASSPPSRGHGYTF.

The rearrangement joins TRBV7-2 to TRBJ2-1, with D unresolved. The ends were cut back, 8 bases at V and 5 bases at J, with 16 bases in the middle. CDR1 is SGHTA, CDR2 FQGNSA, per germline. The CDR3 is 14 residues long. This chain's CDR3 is CASRDRVPHNEQFF. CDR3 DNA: TGTGCCAGCCGAGACCGGGTTCCCCACAATGAGCAGTTCTTC.

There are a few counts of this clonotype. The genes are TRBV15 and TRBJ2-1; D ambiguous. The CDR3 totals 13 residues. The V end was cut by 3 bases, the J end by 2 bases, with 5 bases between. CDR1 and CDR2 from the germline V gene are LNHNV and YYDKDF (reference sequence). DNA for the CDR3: TGTGCCACCAGCAGGTGGGCCTACAATGAGCAGTTCTTC. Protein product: CATSRWAYNEQFF. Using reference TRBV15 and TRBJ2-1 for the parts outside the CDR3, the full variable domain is DAMVIQNPRYQVTQFGKPVTLSCSQTLNHNVMYWYQQKSSQAPKLLFHYYDKDFNNEADTPDNFQSRRPNTSFCFLDIRSPGLGDTAMYLCATSRWAYNEQFFGPGTRLTVL.

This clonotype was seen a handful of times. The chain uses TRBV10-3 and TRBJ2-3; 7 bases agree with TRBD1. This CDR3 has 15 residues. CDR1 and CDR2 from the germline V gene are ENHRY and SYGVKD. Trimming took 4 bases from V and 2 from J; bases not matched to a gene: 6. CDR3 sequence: CAISGDRAITDTQYF. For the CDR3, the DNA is TGTGCCATCAGTGGCGACAGGGCAATCACAGATACGCAGTATTTT.